The clone carrying this T cell receptor beta chain was seen more than once but under ten times. Its antigen is as yet unknown. This entry belongs to a study of cytomegalovirus exposure and HLA in healthy donors. PCR was performed using 60 Vbeta and 13 Jbeta primers. Here immunoSEQ multiplex PCR was the method, and the copy in TCRdb shows in-frame clones only, minus some. This sample carries 150,000 to 200,000 clones, over 65% of them seen once, and the ten largest clones take about 1.5%. Study-wide points: A later analysis found that most CMV-associated TCR beta chains appeared HLA-restricted. Several of the most significant clusters appeared, in a later analysis, to be linked to common viral pathogens.

Germline CDR1 and CDR2: MNHEY and SMNVEV (reference sequence). The CDR3 loop spans 15 amino acids. The ends lost 3 bases at V and 4 bases at J; junction bases unmatched: 5. Sequencing input: PBMCs. The chain is built from TRBV27 and TRBJ2-2; 7 bases are a match to TRBD2. This TCR was sampled from a woman in her 30s in good health and CMV-seropositive. The CDR3 region is CASSLNREATGELFF. The CDR3 DNA is TGTGCCAGCAGTTTGAACCGGGAGGCCACCGGGGAGCTGTTTTTT.